Sequencing of this T cell receptor (delta chain) was carried out in a study of gamma-delta T cells after stem cell transplantation. Germline CDR1 reads GEAIGNYY; CDR2 reads EKD. Trimming shortened V by 1 base and J by 0 bases, and 17 bases separated the two germline ends. The CDR3 runs 17 residues. TCRdb re-called clones from the RT-PCR reads using CATT. The repertoire includes roughly 3,200 delta-chain clones, 1.5% to 2% of them detected once, and over 35% sits in the top ten. This clone came up a few times. A far more abundant clone sits one base away, making this likely a read error. In the same sample, other DNA sequences code for this CDR3.

This sequence was found in a human donor. It is not recorded whose cells these are; they may come from a transplant donor. Sequencing used gamma-delta T cells. The chain recombines TRDV2 with TRDJ1, with D maybe TRDD3 (5 bases). This CDR3 reads CACDTVGDPEDTDKLIF. The CDR3 DNA reads as TGTGCCTGTGACACGGTAGGGGACCCCGAGGACACCGATAAACTCATCTTT.